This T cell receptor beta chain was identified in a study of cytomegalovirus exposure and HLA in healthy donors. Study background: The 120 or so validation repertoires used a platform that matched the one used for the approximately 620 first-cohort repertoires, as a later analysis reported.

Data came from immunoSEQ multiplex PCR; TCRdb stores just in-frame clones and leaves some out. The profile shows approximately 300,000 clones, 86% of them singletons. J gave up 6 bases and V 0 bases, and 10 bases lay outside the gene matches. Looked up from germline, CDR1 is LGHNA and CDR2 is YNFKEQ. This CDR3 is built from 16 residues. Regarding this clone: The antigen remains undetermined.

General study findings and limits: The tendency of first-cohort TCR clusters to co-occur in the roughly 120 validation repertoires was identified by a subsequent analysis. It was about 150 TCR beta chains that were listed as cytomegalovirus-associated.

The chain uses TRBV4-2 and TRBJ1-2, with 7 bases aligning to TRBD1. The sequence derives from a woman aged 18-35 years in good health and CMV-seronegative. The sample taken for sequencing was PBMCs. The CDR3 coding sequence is TGTGCCAGCAGCCAAGATTCCCCGACAGGGATGGATGGCTACACCTTC. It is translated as CASSQDSPTGMDGYTF.